Presented here are 30 T cell receptor beta chains from one specimen sequenced in a study of cytomegalovirus exposure and HLA in healthy donors. The primer mix had 60 Vbeta and 13 Jbeta primers. Clones were sequenced by immunoSEQ multiplex PCR, and TCRdb holds only the in-frame ones, with some missing. The sample records about 97,000 clones, around 63% being singletons. The specimen was PBMCs. The origin of the receptors is a human donor in good health.

In this sample, this clone turned up a few times. The V call is TRBV5-5, the J call TRBJ1-4, with TRBD1 matching over 8 bases. This CDR3 has 15 amino acids. V gave up 4 bases and J gave up 0 bases; unmatched junction bases: 2. The germline gives CDR1 SGHKS, CDR2 YYEKEE (reference sequence). CDR3: CASSEGQATNEKLFF. In nucleotides, the CDR3 is TGTGCCAGCAGCGAGGGACAGGCAACTAATGAAAAACTGTTTTTT. Based on the CDR3 plus reference TRBV5-5 and TRBJ1-4, the full variable domain is DAGVTQSPTHLIKTRGQQVTLRCSPISGHKSVSWYQQVLGQGPQFIFQYYEKEERGRGNFPDRFSARQFPNYSSELNVNALLLGDSALYLCASSEGQATNEKLFFGSGTQLSVL.

The J gene is TRBJ2-1, the V gene TRBV7-9; 9 bases are shared with TRBD1. Germline CDR1 and CDR2: SEHNR and FQNEAQ (reference sequence). V was clipped by 4 bases and J by 7 bases; unmatched bases: 5. The CDR3 covers 14 residues. The CDR3 here is CASSSRDRGNEQFF. Here the CDR3 DNA reads TGTGCCAGCAGCTCCAGAGACAGGGGGAATGAGCAGTTCTTC.

The chain combines TRBV30 with TRBJ2-7, with 9 bases aligning to TRBD1. V gave up 5 bases and J gave up 1 base; unmatched junction bases: 9. Germline V CDR1 and CDR2: GTSNPN, SVGIG (reference sequence). This CDR3 spans 15 amino acids. This CDR3 reads CAWLVSGTGSYEQYF. The CDR3 DNA sequence: TGTGCCTGGTTGGTTTCCGGGACAGGGTCCTACGAGCAGTACTTC.

The chain joins TRBV9 to TRBJ1-4, with D perhaps TRBD1 (5 bases). Looked up from germline, CDR1 is SGDLS and CDR2 is YYNGEE. The CDR3 is 15 amino acids. Trimming took 4 bases from V and 12 from J, leaving 22 bases between them. CDR3 in DNA: TGTGCCAGCAGCCCCGTTTCAGGGCAATCGAAGGAACTGTTTTTT. Translated: CASSPVSGQSKELFF.

V is TRBV29-1 and J is TRBJ1-1; 12 bases are shared with TRBD1. V dropped 6 bases and J dropped 5; count of bases not matched to a gene: 16. The germline V gene has CDR1 SQVTM and CDR2 ANQGSEA. This CDR3 is 17 amino acids long. This CDR3 reads CSVTFPGTGGESTEAFF. For the CDR3, the DNA is TGCAGCGTCACCTTCCCTGGGACAGGGGGCGAAAGTACTGAAGCTTTCTTT.

This chain joins TRBV27 and TRBJ2-7, with D possibly being TRBD2 (5 bases). The CDR3 contains 18 residues. V shed 1 base and J shed 2 bases, with 21 bases lying between them. Germline V CDR1 and CDR2: MNHEY, SMNVEV (reference sequence). The CDR3 sequence: CASSLYLPREKFAYEQYF. Here the CDR3 DNA reads TGTGCCAGCAGTTTATATTTGCCTCGGGAAAAGTTTGCCTACGAGCAGTACTTC.

The genes are TRBV19 and TRBJ2-7; D uncertain. Germline assignment: CDR1 LNHDA and CDR2 SQIVND (reference sequence). V lost 3 bases and J lost 0, with 9 bases in between. The CDR3 is 14 residues long. The DNA for the CDR3 is TGTGCCAGTAGTATGGGTCTAGGCTCCTACGAGCAGTACTTC. Its translation is CASSMGLGSYEQYF.

The chain recombines TRBV19 with TRBJ2-1; D call uncertain. This CDR3 comprises 13 residues. CDR1 and CDR2 from the germline V gene are LNHDA and SQIVND (reference sequence). V was clipped by 2 bases and J by 5 bases, with 7 bases between them. The CDR3 protein is CASSITEDNEQFF. CDR3 DNA sequence: TGTGCCAGTAGTATAACCGAGGACAATGAGCAGTTCTTC.

The chain uses TRBV10-2 and TRBJ2-3, with D tentatively TRBD2 (5 bases). Germline lookup yields CDR1 WSHSY and CDR2 SAAADI. The CDR3 totals 15 residues. V shed 0 bases and J shed 0 bases, with 7 bases lying between them. The CDR3 sequence: CASSESRESTDTQYF. The DNA for the CDR3 is TGCGCCAGCAGTGAGTCGAGGGAGAGCACAGATACGCAGTATTTT.

This clone was observed a handful of times. The chain joins TRBV9 to TRBJ1-1, with a weak D call TRBD1 (5 bases). Trimming shortened V by 4 bases and J by 10 bases, and 23 bases separated the two germline ends. Germline assignment: CDR1 SGDLS and CDR2 YYNGEE. CDR3 length equals 15 residues. CDR3 loop: CASSITGTPFGGAFF. Written as DNA, the CDR3 is TGTGCCAGCAGCATCACCGGGACTCCCTTCGGAGGAGCTTTCTTT.

J is TRBJ1-1 and V is TRBV11-2; D is ambiguous. This CDR3 is built from 15 residues. Between the trimmed V and J ends, which lost 1 base and 0 bases, there was a span of 9 bases. Germline loops: CDR1 SGHAT, CDR2 FQNNGV. The CDR3 here is CASSLARRMNTEAFF. In DNA form, the CDR3 reads TGTGCCAGCAGCTTAGCAAGGAGAATGAACACTGAAGCTTTCTTT. Variable domain in full (rest from reference TRBV11-2 and TRBJ1-1): EAGVAQSPRYKIIEKRQSVAFWCNPISGHATLYWYQQILGQGPKLLIQFQNNGVVDDSQLPKDRFSAERLKGVDSTLKIQPAKLEDSAVYLCASSLARRMNTEAFFGQGTRLTVV.

V and J are TRBV29-1 and TRBJ1-2; maybe TRBD1 (6 bases). The CDR3 spans 14 residues. CDR1 is SQVTM, CDR2 ANQGSEA, per germline. The ends were cut back, 6 bases at V and 4 bases at J, with 18 bases in the middle. DNA of the CDR3: TGCAGCGTAGGCGCGGGGGCGCAGGGCTATGGCTACACCTTC. Amino acid sequence: CSVGAGAQGYGYTF.

This rearrangement joins TRBV4-2 to TRBJ2-1; TRBD1 matches 8 bases. V was pared by 0 bases and J by 8 bases, with 9 bases of the junction left unmatched. The CDR3 is made up of 16 amino acids. Germline lookup yields CDR1 LGHNA and CDR2 YNFKEQ. The CDR3 region is CASSQDGQGAFDEQFF. For the CDR3, the DNA is TGTGCCAGCAGCCAAGATGGCCAGGGGGCTTTCGATGAGCAGTTCTTC.

The V gene is TRBV5-4, the J gene TRBJ2-1; tentatively, D is TRBD2 (5 bases). This CDR3 region has 11 residues. Germline values: CDR1 SGHNT, CDR2 YYREEE (reference sequence). Trimming removed 7 bases from V and 3 bases from J, with 5 bases in between. The CDR3 protein is CASGSYNEQFF. The CDR3 bases are TGTGCCAGCGGGAGCTACAATGAGCAGTTCTTC.

The chain carries TRBV27 and TRBJ2-1; D ambiguous. The CDR3 extends over 13 amino acids. Trimming pared 6 bases from V and 8 bases from J, leaving 14 bases between. The germline V gene encodes CDR1 MNHEY and CDR2 SMNVEV (reference sequence). The CDR3 loop is CASSPGVEYEQFF. In DNA form, the CDR3 reads TGTGCCAGCAGCCCCGGAGTAGAGTATGAGCAGTTCTTC.

The chain uses TRBV30 and TRBJ2-7; D is possibly TRBD1 (5 bases). Trimming removed 0 bases at V and 1 base at J, with 13 bases between. This CDR3 has 15 amino acids. Germline CDR1 GTSNPN, CDR2 SVGIG (reference sequence). Here the CDR3 reads CAWSVGRGLSYEQYF. CDR3 coding DNA: TGTGCCTGGAGTGTAGGTAGGGGATTATCCTACGAGCAGTACTTC.

This chain connects TRBV4-1 to TRBJ2-7; D possibly corresponds to TRBD2 (6 bases). Germline CDR1 reads MGHRA; CDR2 reads YSYEKL. Trimming stripped 2 bases from V and 4 bases from J, with 18 bases between. The CDR3 has 16 residues. Here the CDR3 reads CASSQPGGERRYEQYF. The CDR3 DNA is TGCGCCAGCAGCCAACCCGGAGGGGAGAGAAGATACGAGCAGTACTTC.

The chain uses TRBV28 and TRBJ2-4, with D possibly matching TRBD1 (5 bases). V shed 6 bases and J shed 0 bases, with 9 bases lying between them. The CDR3 is 14 residues long. Germline V gene sequence: CDR1 MDHEN, CDR2 SYDVKM. CDR3 loop: CASSRQIAKNIQYF. The DNA of the CDR3 is TGTGCCAGCAGCAGACAGATAGCCAAAAACATTCAGTACTTC.

This chain joins TRBV29-1 and TRBJ2-5, with 8 bases matching TRBD1. CDR3 length equals 13 residues. The germline V gene encodes CDR1 SQVTM and CDR2 ANQGSEA. The V gene end was trimmed by 7 bases and the J gene end by 5 bases; junction bases not matched to a gene: 9. This chain's CDR3 is CSAGGGQIETQYF. The CDR3 nucleotides are TGCAGCGCAGGGGGCGGGCAGATTGAGACCCAGTACTTC.

This clone turned up a few times. This chain uses TRBV6-5 with TRBJ2-7; 7 bases fit TRBD1. The CDR3 loop spans 12 amino acids. Germline V gene sequence: CDR1 MNHEY, CDR2 SVGAGI. J was trimmed by 7 bases and V by 5 bases; bases with no gene match: 5. CDR3 sequence: CASSRTGGEQYF. CDR3 bases: TGTGCCAGCAGTAGGACAGGAGGAGAGCAGTACTTC.

The chain recombines TRBV7-6 with TRBJ2-7, with D possibly matching TRBD2 (5 bases). Per the germline V gene, CDR1 is SGHVS and CDR2 is FNYEAQ. The germline V and J ends were trimmed by 5 bases and 0 bases, with 8 bases remaining between them. This CDR3 is built from 13 residues. Written as DNA, the CDR3 is TGTGCCAGCAGCACCAGCGGCTCCTACGAGCAGTACTTC. It is translated as CASSTSGSYEQYF.

The chain couples TRBV18 to TRBJ2-1, with 7 bases lining up with TRBD2. The CDR3 has 13 residues. Germline CDR1 and CDR2: KGHSH and LQKENI. Trimming at V came to 0 bases and at J to 15 bases, leaving 8 bases not matched to a gene. CDR3 sequence: CASSPPTAGVGFF. DNA for the CDR3: TGTGCCAGCTCACCACCGACGGCGGGAGTGGGGTTCTTC.

The chain has TRBV29-1 and TRBJ1-1; a weak D match, TRBD1 (6 bases). The CDR3 totals 12 residues. Looked up from germline, CDR1 is SQVTM and CDR2 is ANQGSEA. Trimming removed 7 bases from V and 4 bases from J, with 13 bases in between. This CDR3 reads CSAPDSGTEAFF. CDR3 bases: TGCAGCGCCCCGGACAGCGGCACTGAAGCTTTCTTT.

The V call is TRBV28, the J call TRBJ1-2; 9 bases line up with TRBD1. J was trimmed by 8 bases and V by 5 bases; bases with no gene match: 12. The germline V gene encodes CDR1 MDHEN and CDR2 SYDVKM. The CDR3 has 15 amino acids. The CDR3 DNA follows: TGTGCCAGCAGTCCCACGACAGGGGGAACGGGAGGCTACACCTTC. Protein product: CASSPTTGGTGGYTF.

The chain combines TRBV2 with TRBJ2-7, with 7 positions matching TRBD2. The ends lost 3 bases at V and 4 bases at J; junction bases unmatched: 12. The CDR3 has 16 residues. Looked up from germline, CDR1 is SNHLY and CDR2 is FYNNEI. CDR3 region: CASSDDAGDSPYEQYF. Written as DNA, the CDR3 is TGTGCCAGCAGTGACGATGCGGGAGATTCCCCTTACGAGCAGTACTTC.

This clone was detected only once. The chain uses TRBV18 and TRBJ2-1, with 13 bases lining up with TRBD2. Germline V gives CDR1 KGHSH, CDR2 LQKENI. J gave up 7 bases and V 3 bases, and 6 bases lay outside the gene matches. The length of the CDR3 is 16 residues. CDR3 nucleotides: TGTGCCAGCTCACCCGAACTAGCGGGAGGGATAAATGAGCAGTTCTTC. Amino acid sequence: CASSPELAGGINEQFF.

The chain uses TRBV6-1 and TRBJ2-7; 7 bases match TRBD2. Losses at the gene ends were 1 base for V and 4 bases for J; bases not matched to a gene: 7. Germline assignment: CDR1 MNHNS and CDR2 SASEGT. There are 15 residues in the CDR3. CDR3: CASSEGGHSGYEQYF. CDR3 DNA sequence: TGTGCCAGCAGTGAAGGAGGGCATAGCGGGTACGAGCAGTACTTC.

This clone was counted only a few times. The chain has TRBV28 and TRBJ1-2, with D possibly being TRBD1 (5 bases). Trimming stripped 6 bases from V and 4 bases from J, with 6 bases between. The CDR3 consists of 11 residues. Germline CDR1 reads MDHEN; CDR2 reads SYDVKM. This chain's CDR3 is CASRTAYGYTF. The CDR3 nucleotides are TGTGCCAGCAGGACAGCCTATGGCTACACCTTC.

In this sample, this clone turned up a few times. The chain recombines TRBV7-9 with TRBJ1-4; the match to TRBD1 covers 8 bases. Trimming at V came to 5 bases and at J to 0 bases, leaving 5 bases not matched to a gene. Germline assignment: CDR1 SEHNR and CDR2 FQNEAQ (reference sequence). The CDR3 runs 16 residues. CDR3 region: CASSAQGVATNEKLFF. CDR3 DNA sequence: TGTGCCAGCAGCGCACAGGGGGTTGCAACTAATGAAAAACTGTTTTTT. Complete variable domain (other parts from reference TRBV7-9 and TRBJ1-4): DTGVSQNPRHKITKRGQNVTFRCDPISEHNRLYWYRQTLGQGPEFLTYFQNEAQLEKSRLLSDRFSAERPKGSFSTLEIQRTEQGDSAMYLCASSAQGVATNEKLFFGSGTQLSVL.

The chain couples TRBV18 to TRBJ2-2, with 11 bases aligning to TRBD1. CDR1 and CDR2 from the germline V gene are KGHSH and LQKENI. The trim removed 1 base at V and 6 bases at J, leaving 4 bases unmatched. The CDR3 contains 16 residues. The CDR3 DNA sequence: TGTGCCAGCTCACCACGGACAGGGGGCGCTTCCGGGGAGCTGTTTTTT. Residues: CASSPRTGGASGELFF.